This T cell receptor beta chain was sequenced in a study of a mutant IDH1 vaccine in newly diagnosed glioma. Study context: The patients were given eight vaccinations, one each in weeks 1, 3, 5, 7, 11, 15, 19 and 23. Earlier treatment was radiotherapy, temozolomide, or both, with most getting both. Patients received vaccination from 4-6 weeks after radiotherapy alone, or with temozolomide cycles.

This clone was seen just once. What it binds is not known. As to time point: week 23, last vaccination. It was 300 ug of mutant IDH1 20-mer peptide that made up each vaccine dose, given with topical imiquimod. Each tumor in the donors was a new WHO grade 3 or 4 astrocytoma, IDH1-mutant and ATRX-lost. This CDR3 has 15 residues. Between the trimmed V and J ends, which lost 1 base and 4 bases, there was a span of 11 bases. Germline-derived CDR1 and CDR2 are MDHEN and SYDVKM. Clones were read by immunoSEQ multiplex PCR, and TCRdb kept only the in-frame ones, dropping some. The repertoire holds 60,000 or so clones, with roughly 81% as singletons.

The sequence derives from a man under 40 with glioma. Specimen: PBMCs, collected from a glioma patient whose treatment included an IDH1 peptide vaccine. The rearrangement joins TRBV28 to TRBJ2-4, with D uncertain. The DNA for the CDR3 is TGTGCCAGCAGTTTATTTTCTACTGGAAAAAACATTCAGTACTTC. Amino acids: CASSLFSTGKNIQYF.